The entry below describes one TCR beta chain. This CDR3 has 16 residues. Unmatched junction bases numbered 6, after V lost 4 bases and J lost 0 bases. Germline CDR1 and CDR2: SGHAT and FQNNGV. This specimen comes from a study of blood T cells in healthy people across ages. Primed by a sample-barcoded 5' primer and a J-beta primer mix, a second PCR proceeded for about 7 to 11 cycles. TCRdb processed the 5' RACE reads anew with MiXCR; each CDR3 protein has one entry. The sample holds about 970,000 distinct CDR3 sequences, just over 50% seen once. Sequencing was done on a sample of blood. This TCR came from an older woman in good health. The rearrangement links TRBV11-2 to TRBJ2-3; 8 bases are shared with TRBD2. This chain's CDR3 is CASSSVSGSSTDTQYF. In nucleotides, the CDR3 is TGTGCCAGCAGCTCGGTCAGCGGGAGTAGCACAGATACGCAGTATTTT.